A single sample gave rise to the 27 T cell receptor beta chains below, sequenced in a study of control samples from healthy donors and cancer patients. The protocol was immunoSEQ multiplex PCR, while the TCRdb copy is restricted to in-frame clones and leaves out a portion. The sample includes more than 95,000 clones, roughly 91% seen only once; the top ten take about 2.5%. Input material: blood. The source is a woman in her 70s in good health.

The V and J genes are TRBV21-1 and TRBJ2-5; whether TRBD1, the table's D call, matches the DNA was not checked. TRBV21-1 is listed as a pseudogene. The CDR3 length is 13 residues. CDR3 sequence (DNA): TGTGCCAGCAGCGCGACACAACAAGAGACCCAGTACTTC. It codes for CASSATQQETQYF.

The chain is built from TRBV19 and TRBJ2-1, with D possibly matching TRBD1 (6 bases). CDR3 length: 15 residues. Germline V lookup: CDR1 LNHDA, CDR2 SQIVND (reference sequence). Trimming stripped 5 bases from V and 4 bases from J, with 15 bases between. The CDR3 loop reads CASSPLGGIYNEQFF. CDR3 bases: TGTGCCAGTAGTCCTCTAGGGGGAATTTACAATGAGCAGTTCTTC. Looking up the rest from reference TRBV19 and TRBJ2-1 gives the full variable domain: DGGITQSPKYLFRKEGQNVTLSCEQNLNHDAMYWYRQDPGQGLRLIYYSQIVNDFQKGDIAEGYSVSREKKESFPLTVTSAQKNPTAFYLCASSPLGGIYNEQFFGPGTRLTVL.

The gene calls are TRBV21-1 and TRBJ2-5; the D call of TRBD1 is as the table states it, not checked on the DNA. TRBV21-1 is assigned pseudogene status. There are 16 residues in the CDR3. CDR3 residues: CASSKALRGHPETQYF. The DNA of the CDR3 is TGTGCCAGCAGCAAAGCGCTAAGAGGACACCCAGAGACCCAGTACTTC.

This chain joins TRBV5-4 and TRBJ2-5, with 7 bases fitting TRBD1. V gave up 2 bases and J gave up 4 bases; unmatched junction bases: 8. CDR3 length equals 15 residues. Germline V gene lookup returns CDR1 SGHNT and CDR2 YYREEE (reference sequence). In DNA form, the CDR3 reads TGTGCCAGCAGCTTTAATCCAGGGGGACCAGAGACCCAGTACTTC. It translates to CASSFNPGGPETQYF.

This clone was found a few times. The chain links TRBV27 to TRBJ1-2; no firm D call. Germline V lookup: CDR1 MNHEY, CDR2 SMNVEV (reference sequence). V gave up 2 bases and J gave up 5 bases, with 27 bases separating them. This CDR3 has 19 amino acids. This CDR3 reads CASSLKFLPPHRALYGYTF. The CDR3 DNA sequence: TGTGCCAGCAGTTTAAAGTTTTTACCCCCCCACCGGGCCCTATATGGCTACACCTTC.

CDR3 sequence reads: CASSHDEGQGADTEAFF. In DNA, the CDR3 is TGTGCCAGCTCACACGACGAGGGACAGGGGGCGGATACTGAAGCTTTCTTT. The chain links TRBV18 to TRBJ1-1; 12 bases align to TRBD1. The CDR3 runs to 17 residues. Germline V gene data show CDR1 as KGHSH and CDR2 as LQKENI. With V trimmed by 4 bases and J by 5 bases, 11 bases remained unmatched.

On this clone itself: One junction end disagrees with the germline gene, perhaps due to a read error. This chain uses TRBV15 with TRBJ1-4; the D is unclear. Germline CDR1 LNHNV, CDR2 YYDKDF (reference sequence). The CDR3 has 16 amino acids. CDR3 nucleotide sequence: TGTGCCACCACCAGAAACCCTTCGGCAACTAATGAAAAACTGTTTTTT. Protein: CATTRNPSATNEKLFF.

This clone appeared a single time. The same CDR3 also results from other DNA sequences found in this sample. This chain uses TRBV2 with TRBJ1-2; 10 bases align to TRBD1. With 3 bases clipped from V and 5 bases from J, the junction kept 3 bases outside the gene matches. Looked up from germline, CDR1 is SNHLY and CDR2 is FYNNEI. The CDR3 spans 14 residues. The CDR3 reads CASSEVGQGYGYTF. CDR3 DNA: TGTGCCAGCAGTGAGGTGGGACAGGGGTATGGCTACACCTTC. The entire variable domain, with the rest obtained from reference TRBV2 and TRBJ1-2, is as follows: EPEVTQTPSHQVTQMGQEVILRCVPISNHLYFYWYRQILGQKVEFLVSFYNNEISEKSEIFDDQFSVERPDGSNFTLKIRSTKLEDSAMYFCASSEVGQGYGYTFGSGTRLTVV.

The DNA of the CDR3 is TGTGCCAGCAGTGAAGCCGGGACAGGTCCCTACGAGCAGTACTTC. Translating gives CASSEAGTGPYEQYF. The chain combines TRBV6-1 with TRBJ2-7; 8 bases are shared with TRBD1. V shed 0 bases, J shed 2 bases, and the junction held 3 bases outside the gene matches. The CDR3 consists of 15 residues. The germline V gene has CDR1 MNHNS and CDR2 SASEGT.

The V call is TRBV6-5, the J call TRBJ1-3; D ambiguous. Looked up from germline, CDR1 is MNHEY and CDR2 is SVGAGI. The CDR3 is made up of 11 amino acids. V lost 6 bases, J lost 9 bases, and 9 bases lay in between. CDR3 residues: CASSYKGTIYF. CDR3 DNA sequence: TGTGCCAGCAGCTATAAGGGCACCATATATTTT.

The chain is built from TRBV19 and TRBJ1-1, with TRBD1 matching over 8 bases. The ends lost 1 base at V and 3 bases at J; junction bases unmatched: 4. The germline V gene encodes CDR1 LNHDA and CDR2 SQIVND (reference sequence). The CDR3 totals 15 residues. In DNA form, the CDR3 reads TGTGCCAGTAGTATAGGGGACAGGCGGGACACTGAAGCTTTCTTT. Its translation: CASSIGDRRDTEAFF. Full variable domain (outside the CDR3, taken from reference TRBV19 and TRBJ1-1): DGGITQSPKYLFRKEGQNVTLSCEQNLNHDAMYWYRQDPGQGLRLIYYSQIVNDFQKGDIAEGYSVSREKKESFPLTVTSAQKNPTAFYLCASSIGDRRDTEAFFGQGTRLTVV.

The CDR3 DNA follows: TGTGCCAGCAGCTTGGGGCCCCCACAGAGCTCCTATAATTCACCCCTCCACTTT. Translating gives CASSLGPPQSSYNSPLHF. The chain has TRBV5-5 and TRBJ1-6; no clear D gene. Germline values: CDR1 SGHKS, CDR2 YYEKEE (reference sequence). CDR3 size: 18 residues. V was clipped by 0 bases and J by 0 bases, with 13 bases between them.

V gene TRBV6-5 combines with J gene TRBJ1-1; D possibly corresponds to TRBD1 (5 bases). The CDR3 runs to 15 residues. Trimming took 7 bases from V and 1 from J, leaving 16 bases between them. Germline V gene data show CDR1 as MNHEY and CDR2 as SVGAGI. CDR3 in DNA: TGTGCCAGCACCCCCCCTAGGGGAAAGAACACTGAAGCTTTCTTT. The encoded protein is CASTPPRGKNTEAFF.

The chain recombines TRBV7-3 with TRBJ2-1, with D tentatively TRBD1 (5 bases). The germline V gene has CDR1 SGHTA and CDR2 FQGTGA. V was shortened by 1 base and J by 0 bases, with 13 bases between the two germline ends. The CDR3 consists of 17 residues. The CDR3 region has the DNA TGTGCCAGCAGCTTAAAGGCAGGGATTAGCTCCTACAATGAGCAGTTCTTC. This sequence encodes CASSLKAGISSYNEQFF.

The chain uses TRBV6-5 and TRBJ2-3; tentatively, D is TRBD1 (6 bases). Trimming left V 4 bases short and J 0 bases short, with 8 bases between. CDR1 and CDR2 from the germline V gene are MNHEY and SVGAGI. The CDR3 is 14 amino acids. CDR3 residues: CASSWTASTDTQYF. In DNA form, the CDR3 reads TGTGCCAGCAGTTGGACAGCTAGCACAGATACGCAGTATTTT.

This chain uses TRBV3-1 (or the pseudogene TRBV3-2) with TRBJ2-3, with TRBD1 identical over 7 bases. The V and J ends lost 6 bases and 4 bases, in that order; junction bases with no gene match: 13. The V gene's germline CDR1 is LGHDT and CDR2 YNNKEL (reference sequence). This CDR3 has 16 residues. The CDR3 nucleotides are TGTGCCAGCAGGTCAAGCCTAAAGGGGGCCCCAGATACGCAGTATTTT. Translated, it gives CASRSSLKGAPDTQYF.

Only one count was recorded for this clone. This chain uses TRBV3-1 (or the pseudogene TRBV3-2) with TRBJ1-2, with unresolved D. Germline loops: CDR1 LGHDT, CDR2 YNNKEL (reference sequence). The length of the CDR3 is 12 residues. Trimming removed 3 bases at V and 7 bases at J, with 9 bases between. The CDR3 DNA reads TGTGCCAGCAGCCAGGAACAAATTGGCTACACCTTC. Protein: CASSQEQIGYTF.

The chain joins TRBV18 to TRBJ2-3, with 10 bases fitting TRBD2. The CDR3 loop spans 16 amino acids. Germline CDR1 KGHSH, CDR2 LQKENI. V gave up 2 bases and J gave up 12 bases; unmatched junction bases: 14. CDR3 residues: CASSPALRTSGGIQYF. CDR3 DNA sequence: TGTGCCAGCTCACCAGCTTTGAGGACTAGCGGAGGGATTCAGTATTTT.

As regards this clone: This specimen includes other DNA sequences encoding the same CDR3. The DNA of the CDR3 is TGTGCCACCAGTGATTTGCAGTCCGGGGCGGGGGGGGAGACCCAGTACTTC. Protein: CATSDLQSGAGGETQYF. The rearrangement links TRBV24-1 to TRBJ2-5, with TRBD2 matching over 9 bases. V gave up 0 bases and J gave up 5 bases; unmatched junction bases: 9. Germline lookup yields CDR1 KGHDR and CDR2 SFDVKD. This CDR3 contains 17 residues.

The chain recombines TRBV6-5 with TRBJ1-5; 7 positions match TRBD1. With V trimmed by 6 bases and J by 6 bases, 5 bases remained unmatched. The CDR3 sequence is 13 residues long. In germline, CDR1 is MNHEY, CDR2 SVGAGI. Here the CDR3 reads CASSQGEGQPQHF. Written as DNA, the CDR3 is TGTGCCAGCAGCCAGGGGGAGGGTCAGCCCCAGCATTTT.

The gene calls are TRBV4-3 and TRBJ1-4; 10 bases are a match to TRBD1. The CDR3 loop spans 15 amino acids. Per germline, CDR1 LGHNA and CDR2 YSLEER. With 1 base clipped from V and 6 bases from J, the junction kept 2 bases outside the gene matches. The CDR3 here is CASSQVGTGDEKLFF. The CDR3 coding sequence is TGCGCCAGCAGCCAAGTAGGGACAGGGGATGAAAAACTGTTTTTT.

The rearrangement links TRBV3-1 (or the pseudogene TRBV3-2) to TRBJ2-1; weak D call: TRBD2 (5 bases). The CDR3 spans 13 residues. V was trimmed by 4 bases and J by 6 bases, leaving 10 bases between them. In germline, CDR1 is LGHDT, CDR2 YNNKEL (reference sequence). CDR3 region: CASSPPGVNEQFF. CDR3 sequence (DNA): TGTGCCAGCAGCCCTCCCGGGGTCAATGAGCAGTTCTTC.

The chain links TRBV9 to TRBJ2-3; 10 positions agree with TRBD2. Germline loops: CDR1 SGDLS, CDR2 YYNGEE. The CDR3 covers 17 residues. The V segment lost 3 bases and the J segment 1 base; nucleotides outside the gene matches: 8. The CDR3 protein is CASSAIPGTSGTDTQYF. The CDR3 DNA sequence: TGTGCCAGCAGCGCAATTCCCGGGACTAGCGGCACAGATACGCAGTATTTT.

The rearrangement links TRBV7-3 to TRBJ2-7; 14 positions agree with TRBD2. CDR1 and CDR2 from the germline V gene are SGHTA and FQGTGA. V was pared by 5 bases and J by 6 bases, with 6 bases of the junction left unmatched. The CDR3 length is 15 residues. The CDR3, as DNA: TGTGCCAGCAGCGTGACTAGCGGGGGGGTTGTCGAGCAGTACTTC. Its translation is CASSVTSGGVVEQYF.

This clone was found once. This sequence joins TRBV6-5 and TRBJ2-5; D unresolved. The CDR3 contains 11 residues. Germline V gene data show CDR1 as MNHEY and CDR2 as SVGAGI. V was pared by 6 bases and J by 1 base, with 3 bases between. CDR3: CASRVQETQYF. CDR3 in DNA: TGTGCCAGCAGGGTCCAAGAGACCCAGTACTTC.

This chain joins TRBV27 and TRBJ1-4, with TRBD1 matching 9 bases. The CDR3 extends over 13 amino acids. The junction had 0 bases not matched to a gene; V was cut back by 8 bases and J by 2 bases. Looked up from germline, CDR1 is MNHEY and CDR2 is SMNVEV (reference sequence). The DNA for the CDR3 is TGTGCCAGCGGGACAGGGACTAATGAAAAACTGTTTTTT. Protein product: CASGTGTNEKLFF.

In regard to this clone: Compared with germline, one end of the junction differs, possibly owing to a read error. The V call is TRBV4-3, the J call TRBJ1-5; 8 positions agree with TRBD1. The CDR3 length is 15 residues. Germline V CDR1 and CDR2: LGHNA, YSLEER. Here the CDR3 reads CASSQLQGGDQPQHF. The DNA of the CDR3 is TGCGCCAGCAGCCAGCTACAGGGGGGTGATCAACCCCAGCATTTT.